This T cell receptor (beta chain) originates from a study of control samples from healthy donors and cancer patients. This clone was recorded only once. The CDR3 sequence is 18 residues long. Germline CDR1 reads SGHRS; CDR2 reads YFSETQ. The ends lost 4 bases at V and 2 bases at J; junction bases unmatched: 13. Generated by immunoSEQ multiplex PCR, the TCRdb table keeps only in-frame clones and is missing some. Among some 210,000 clones listed, over 80% were seen once. The chain couples TRBV5-1 to TRBJ2-3; 10 bases agree with TRBD2. Source material: blood. The receptor was isolated from a man aged 25 to 40 in good health. The CDR3 nucleotides read TGCGCCAGCAGCCTCCCCCCAGCGGGGGGGCTTAACACAGATACGCAGTATTTT. It specifies CASSLPPAGGLNTDTQYF.